This T cell receptor beta chain was sequenced for a study of control samples from healthy donors and cancer patients. The repertoire was sequenced with immunoSEQ multiplex PCR; TCRdb's copy has only in-frame clones and lacks some. The table has 130,000 or so clones, about 93% seen once. CDR1 and CDR2 (germline): SGDLS, YYNGEE. Trimming pared 2 bases from V and 2 bases from J, leaving 8 bases between. CDR3 length: 15 amino acids. The chain combines TRBV9 with TRBJ2-6, with D perhaps matching TRBD1 (6 bases). The sequence derives from a man between 60 and 75 years old with colorectal cancer. The sequencing input was PBMCs. For the CDR3, the DNA is TGTGCCAGCAGCGTCTACAGGGCTGGGGCCAACGTCCTGACTTTC. This encodes CASSVYRAGANVLTF.